The rows below give T cell receptor beta chains drawn from one sample of a study of CD8 T cells in Susac syndrome. MiXCR was run by TCRdb on the immunoSEQ multiplex PCR reads, yielding one entry per CDR3 protein. The sample includes about 210,000 distinct CDR3 sequences, about 96% seen only once; the top ten take 0.075% to 0.095%. The sequenced sample consisted of CD4+ T cells from PBMCs. Every receptor here comes from a human donor with multiple sclerosis. Each CDR3 is given with its conserved first and last residue. D genes are given only for firm matches. The size of a clone is reported for some rows only, either as once, few or many, or as a class for expanded clones.

abundance	v_gene	j_gene	d_gene	CDR3aa	CDR3nt
-	TRBV3-1	TRBJ2-5	-	CASSHGEVRAATQYF	TGTGCCAGCTCCCACGGTGAGGTCCGGGCGGCGACCCAGTACTTC
-	TRBV27	TRBJ1-2	-	CASSPDPTYGYTF	TGTGCCAGCAGCCCAGACCCAACCTATGGCTACACCTTC
-	TRBV6-1	TRBJ2-2	TRBD2	CASSPRTSGGTNTGELFF	TGTGCCAGCAGTCCCCGGACTAGCGGGGGGACGAACACCGGGGAGCTGTTTTTT
-	TRBV2	TRBJ1-1	-	CASSHTSREAFF	TGTGCCAGCAGTCACACGTCACGTGAAGCTTTCTTT
-	TRBV10-3	TRBJ1-5	-	CAISKAGTTGQPQHF	TGTGCCATCAGTAAGGCAGGTACGACCGGCCAGCCCCAGCATTTT
-	TRBV20-1	TRBJ1-5	-	CSARGRYSNQPQHF	TGCAGTGCTAGAGGCAGATATAGCAATCAGCCCCAGCATTTT
-	TRBV30	TRBJ2-1	-	CAWSPGTTYNEQFF	TGTGCCTGGAGCCCCGGGACGACCTACAATGAGCAGTTCTTC
-	TRBV29-1	TRBJ2-7	TRBD1	CSVSGTGGSYEQYF	TGCAGCGTCTCCGGGACAGGGGGCTCCTACGAGCAGTATTTC
-	TRBV5-1	TRBJ1-1	-	CASSSGHLNTEAFF	TGCGCCAGCAGCTCGGGACACTTGAACACTGAAGCTTTCTTT
-	TRBV20-1	TRBJ2-3	TRBD2	CSARGASGSADTQYF	TGCAGTGCTAGAGGGGCTAGCGGGAGTGCAGATACGCAGTATTTT
-	TRBV15	TRBJ2-3	-	CATSLNREATQYF	TGTGCCACCAGCCTTAACAGGGAAGCTACGCAGTATTTT
-	TRBV12-3/TRBV12-4	TRBJ2-3	-	CASSLNQPTDTQYF	TGTGCCAGCAGTTTAAACCAACCCACAGATACGCAGTATTTT
-	TRBV18	TRBJ2-7	-	CASSPPDSGYYEQYF	TGTGCCAGCTCACCACCGGATAGCGGCTACTACGAGCAGTACTTC
-	TRBV30	TRBJ1-1	TRBD1	CAWSGSSGGAEAFF	TGTGCCTGGAGTGGGTCTTCAGGGGGCGCTGAAGCTTTCTTT
-	TRBV18	TRBJ2-1	TRBD1	CASSPGTGLYNEQFF	TGTGCCAGCTCACCTGGGACAGGACTTTACAATGAGCAGTTCTTC
-	TRBV30	TRBJ2-7	TRBD2	CAWSPGLPYEQYF	TGTGCCTGGAGCCCGGGACTACCCTACGAGCAGTACTTC
-	TRBV4-1	TRBJ2-4	-	CASSQLQGPKNIQYF	TGCGCCAGCAGCCAACTACAGGGTCCCAAAAACATTCAGTACTTC
-	TRBV29-1	TRBJ2-7	TRBD2	CSVALGLAGGIHEQYF	TGCAGCGTCGCCCTAGGACTAGCGGGAGGGATCCACGAGCAGTACTTC
-	TRBV20-1	TRBJ1-2	-	CSARVVLGDYGYTF	TGCAGTGCTAGAGTAGTCCTGGGCGACTATGGCTACACCTTC
-	TRBV7-6	TRBJ2-1	-	CASSLSGGNNEQFF	TGTGCCAGCAGCTTATCCGGGGGCAACAATGAGCAGTTCTTC
once	TRBV28	TRBJ2-7	-	CASSRVGGATYEQYF	TGTGCCAGCAGCCGAGTCGGAGGGGCCACCTACGAGCAGTACTTC
-	TRBV5-1	TRBJ1-5	-	CASSLGKSNQPQHF	TGCGCCAGCAGCTTGGGTAAGAGCAATCAGCCCCAGCATTTT